The rows below give T cell receptor beta chains drawn from one sample of a study of cytomegalovirus exposure and HLA in healthy donors. This table comes from immunoSEQ multiplex PCR, and its TCRdb copy is limited to in-frame clones, with some not included. The profile shows 90,000 to 130,000 clones, approximately 80% of them singletons. What was sequenced was PBMCs. These receptors were collected from a man aged 30-40 years in good health and CMV-seropositive. Both conserved end residues are part of each CDR3. The D gene is left open where the match is weak. Expanded clones are given a class, and other clones once, few, many or no size at all.

v_call: TRBV2; d_call: .; j_call: TRBJ1-5; clone_size: few; cdr3_aa: CASSGTSSNQPQHF; cdr3_nt: TGTGCCAGCAGTGGGACATCCAGCAATCAGCCCCAGCATTTT
v_call: TRBV27; d_call: .; j_call: TRBJ2-7; clone_size: few; cdr3_aa: CASSLAARNSYEQYF; cdr3_nt: TGTGCCAGCAGTTTGGCGGCTCGCAACTCCTACGAGCAGTACTTC
v_call: TRBV6-5; d_call: .; j_call: TRBJ1-1; clone_size: .; cdr3_aa: CASSFDRTEMNTEAFF; cdr3_nt: TGTGCCAGCAGTTTCGATAGGACAGAGATGAACACTGAAGCTTTCTTT
v_call: TRBV11-2; d_call: TRBD1; j_call: TRBJ1-5; clone_size: .; cdr3_aa: CASSTGTGYNQPQHF; cdr3_nt: TGTGCCAGCAGCACCGGGACAGGCTATAATCAGCCCCAGCATTTT
v_call: TRBV6-6; d_call: .; j_call: TRBJ1-1; clone_size: .; cdr3_aa: CASSYQGSDTEAFF; cdr3_nt: TGTGCCAGCAGTTACCAGGGGTCGGACACTGAAGCTTTCTTT
v_call: TRBV18; d_call: .; j_call: TRBJ1-2; clone_size: few; cdr3_aa: CASSPSSDSPGYGYTF; cdr3_nt: TGTGCCAGCTCACCATCGTCCGATAGTCCTGGCTATGGCTACACCTTC
v_call: TRBV30; d_call: .; j_call: TRBJ1-5; clone_size: .; cdr3_aa: CAWSTLGGANQPQHF; cdr3_nt: TGTGCCTGGAGTACCCTGGGGGGGGCCAATCAGCCCCAGCATTTT
v_call: TRBV6-1; d_call: TRBD2; j_call: TRBJ2-5; clone_size: .; cdr3_aa: CASSSGRIVETQYF; cdr3_nt: TGTGCCAGCAGTAGCGGGAGGATCGTGGAGACCCAGTACTTC
v_call: TRBV5-4; d_call: .; j_call: TRBJ1-2; clone_size: once; cdr3_aa: CASSETANYGYTF; cdr3_nt: TGTGCCAGCAGCGAAACAGCTAACTATGGCTACACCTTC
v_call: TRBV2; d_call: .; j_call: TRBJ1-1; clone_size: .; cdr3_aa: CASSAGPGGNTEAFF; cdr3_nt: TGTGCCAGCAGTGCCGGGCCTGGAGGGAACACTGAAGCTTTCTTT
v_call: TRBV7-6; d_call: TRBD2; j_call: TRBJ2-3; clone_size: .; cdr3_aa: CASSDTGLAGYTDTQYF; cdr3_nt: TGTGCCAGCAGCGACACCGGACTAGCGGGATACACAGATACGCAGTATTTT
v_call: TRBV7-8; d_call: .; j_call: TRBJ2-7; clone_size: .; cdr3_aa: CASSLGVGQGAYEQYF; cdr3_nt: TGTGCCAGCAGCTTAGGTGTGGGGCAGGGCGCCTACGAGCAGTACTTC